Shown below are 27 T cell receptor beta chains from a single sample sequenced in a study of blood T cell repertoires in COVID-19. Only in-frame clones appear in the TCRdb table, and some are missing; sequencing was by immunoSEQ multiplex PCR. The sample has 200,000 to 250,000 clones, approximately 80% seen once; the top ten hold around 8.8%. Sequencing was carried out using PBMCs or T cells enriched from blood (not recorded which). The receptors were gathered from a man aged 40-49 years who had recovered from COVID-19.

The V and J genes are TRBV24-1 and TRBJ2-3, with 16 bases aligning to TRBD2. Losses at the gene ends were 4 bases for V and 6 bases for J; bases not matched to a gene: 3. CDR1 and CDR2 (germline): KGHDR, SFDVKD. CDR3 size: 16 residues. DNA for the CDR3: TGTGCCACCAGTGACCCGGGACTAGCGGGAGGGGATACGCAGTATTTT. Its translation: CATSDPGLAGGDTQYF.

V is TRBV7-2 and J is TRBJ2-7; D not certain. V was shortened by 0 bases and J by 6 bases, with 6 bases between the two germline ends. There are 12 residues in the CDR3. CDR1 and CDR2 (germline): SGHTA, FQGNSA. CDR3 in DNA: TGTGCCAGCAGCTTAGCGCTAACCGAGCAGTACTTC. Translation: CASSLALTEQYF.

The chain carries TRBV4-1 and TRBJ2-2; 12 bases match TRBD2. Per germline, CDR1 MGHRA and CDR2 YSYEKL. Losses at the gene ends were 0 bases for V and 5 bases for J; bases not matched to a gene: 4. The CDR3 contains 17 residues. The DNA for the CDR3 is TGCGCCAGCAGCCAAGAGGAGCTAGCGGGAGGGACCGGGGAGCTGTTTTTT. It is translated as CASSQEELAGGTGELFF.

The chain combines TRBV5-1 with TRBJ1-5; D is unclear. CDR1 is SGHRS, CDR2 YFSETQ, per germline. V was shortened by 7 bases and J by 3 bases, with 14 bases between the two germline ends. CDR3 size: 14 residues. This CDR3 is CASSLGGNNQPQHF. CDR3 sequence (DNA): TGCGCCAGCTCCCTGGGCGGGAACAATCAGCCCCAGCATTTT. The full variable domain, rest sourced from reference TRBV5-1 and TRBJ1-5, is KAGVTQTPRYLIKTRGQQVTLSCSPISGHRSVSWYQQTPGQGLQFLFEYFSETQRNKGNFPGRFSGRQFSNSRSEMNVSTLELGDSALYLCASSLGGNNQPQHFGDGTRLSIL.

V usage is TRBV19 and J usage is TRBJ2-6; 8 bases fit TRBD1. Germline CDR1 reads LNHDA; CDR2 reads SQIVND (reference sequence). The CDR3 length is 17 residues. The trim removed 4 bases at V and 0 bases at J, leaving 5 bases unmatched. Written as DNA, the CDR3 is TGTGCCAGTAGTACGAACAGGGGGTTCTCTGGGGCCAACGTCCTGACTTTC. Encoded protein: CASSTNRGFSGANVLTF. The full variable domain, in which reference TRBV19 and TRBJ2-6 provide the parts outside the CDR3, is DGGITQSPKYLFRKEGQNVTLSCEQNLNHDAMYWYRQDPGQGLRLIYYSQIVNDFQKGDIAEGYSVSREKKESFPLTVTSAQKNPTAFYLCASSTNRGFSGANVLTFGAGSRLTVL.

This clone has only a few counts. This chain links TRBV18 with TRBJ1-1; TRBD1 matches 7 bases. Germline CDR1 KGHSH, CDR2 LQKENI. There are 13 residues in the CDR3. V lost 6 bases to trimming and J lost 3 bases; unmatched junction nucleotides: 4. In DNA, the CDR3 is TGTGCCAGCTCGCTAGGGGGCCACACTGAAGCTTTCTTT. Translating it yields CASSLGGHTEAFF.

The chain is built from TRBV2 and TRBJ2-5; D might be TRBD2 (6 bases). Per the germline V gene, CDR1 is SNHLY and CDR2 is FYNNEI. The CDR3 is made up of 14 amino acids. The germline V and J ends were trimmed by 6 bases and 2 bases, with 13 bases remaining between them. Here the CDR3 reads CASRGDLAQETQYF. CDR3 DNA sequence: TGTGCCAGCAGGGGGGACTTGGCGCAAGAGACCCAGTACTTC. The variable domain in full, with the rest retrieved from reference TRBV2 and TRBJ2-5, is EPEVTQTPSHQVTQMGQEVILRCVPISNHLYFYWYRQILGQKVEFLVSFYNNEISEKSEIFDDQFSVERPDGSNFTLKIRSTKLEDSAMYFCASRGDLAQETQYFGPGTRLLVL.

The chain employs TRBV9 and TRBJ2-7, with D tentatively TRBD1 (6 bases). V lost 3 bases to trimming and J lost 3 bases, with 16 bases between them. This CDR3 is 15 amino acids long. Germline CDR1 reads SGDLS; CDR2 reads YYNGEE. CDR3 sequence (DNA): TGTGCCAGCAGCGCATACTCAACAGGGTTCTACGAGCAGTACTTC. Its translation: CASSAYSTGFYEQYF.

The J gene is TRBJ2-5, the V gene TRBV15; 7 nucleotides line up with TRBD2. The CDR3 consists of 13 residues. V shed 4 bases, J shed 4 bases, and the junction held 3 bases outside the gene matches. CDR1 and CDR2 (germline): LNHNV, YYDKDF (reference sequence). For the CDR3, the DNA is TGTGCCACCAGCATTGGGGGGGGAGAGACCCAGTACTTC. Translation gives CATSIGGGETQYF.

This clone is labeled medium-sized. This chain joins TRBV6-4 and TRBJ2-7; TRBD1 might be the D (8 bases). The CDR3 extends over 15 amino acids. Trimming shortened V by 0 bases and J by 6 bases, and 15 bases separated the two germline ends. CDR1 and CDR2 from the germline V gene are MRHNA and SNTAGT. The CDR3 sequence: CASSDSAGGGSEQYF. Written as DNA, the CDR3 is TGTGCCAGCAGTGACTCTGCAGGGGGCGGGAGCGAGCAGTACTTC.

CDR3 nucleotide sequence: TGTGCCAGCAGTCTGGGACAGGGGGCGAGTAAAGCTTTCTTT. This sequence encodes CASSLGQGASKAFF. V usage is TRBV28 and J usage is TRBJ1-1; 12 bases map to TRBD1. CDR1 and CDR2 from the germline V gene are MDHEN and SYDVKM. The CDR3 runs to 14 residues. Trimming removed 5 bases from V and 9 bases from J; junction bases left unmatched: 7. Based on the CDR3 plus reference TRBV28 and TRBJ1-1, the full variable domain is DVKVTQSSRYLVKRTGEKVFLECVQDMDHENMFWYRQDPGLGLRLIYFSYDVKMKEKGDIPEGYSVSREKKERFSLILESASTNQTSMYLCASSLGQGASKAFFGQGTRLTVV.

The chain is built from TRBV5-8 and TRBJ2-5, with 10 bases identical to TRBD1. This CDR3 has 16 residues. Germline V gene data show CDR1 as SGHTS and CDR2 as YDEGEE. Losses at the gene ends were 4 bases for V and 0 bases for J; bases not matched to a gene: 6. CDR3 region: CASSPDRGTYQETQYF. The CDR3 DNA reads as TGTGCCAGCAGCCCGGACAGGGGGACGTACCAAGAGACCCAGTACTTC.

The chain uses TRBV19 and TRBJ1-3; D gene uncertain. The CDR3 loop spans 14 amino acids. Per germline, CDR1 LNHDA and CDR2 SQIVND (reference sequence). Trimming removed 5 bases from V and 0 bases from J, with 8 bases in between. CDR3 protein: CASSEGGSGNTIYF. CDR3 DNA: TGTGCCAGTAGTGAGGGAGGCTCTGGAAACACCATATATTTT.

This clone was recorded a few times. V usage is TRBV12-5 and J usage is TRBJ2-1, with 11 bases lining up with TRBD1. The CDR3 is made up of 16 amino acids. CDR1 and CDR2 (germline): LGHNT, FRNRAP. With 4 bases clipped from V and 8 bases from J, the junction kept 10 bases outside the gene matches. CDR3 sequence (DNA): TGTGCTAGTGGTTCTACCTCGGGACAGGGGGGCCATGAGCAGTTCTTC. Protein: CASGSTSGQGGHEQFF.

In DNA form, the CDR3 reads TGTGCCAGCAGCTACGGGGGGGACCAAGAGACCCAGTACTTC. It translates to CASSYGGDQETQYF. The rearrangement uses TRBV3-1 (or the pseudogene TRBV3-2) and TRBJ2-5; 8 bases agree with TRBD2. Trimming removed 5 bases from V and 0 bases from J; junction bases left unmatched: 2. The CDR3 sequence is 14 residues long. Per germline, CDR1 LGHDT and CDR2 YNNKEL (reference sequence).

The chain couples TRBV7-2 to TRBJ2-7; 9 bases line up with TRBD2. V lost 1 base to trimming and J lost 0 bases; unmatched junction nucleotides: 1. CDR1 and CDR2 from the germline V gene are SGHTA and FQGNSA. The CDR3 contains 15 residues. Here the CDR3 reads CASSLVAGASYEQYF. The CDR3 nucleotides read TGTGCCAGCAGCTTAGTAGCGGGGGCCTCCTACGAGCAGTACTTC.

The genes are TRBV18 and TRBJ1-2; 9 bases line up with TRBD1. Trimming cost V 3 bases and J 7 bases; bases outside gene matches: 6. Germline V gives CDR1 KGHSH, CDR2 LQKENI. The CDR3 is made up of 14 amino acids. CDR3 sequence (DNA): TGTGCCAGCTCACCTTGGGGACAGGGAGCTGGCTACACCTTC. This gives the protein CASSPWGQGAGYTF.

The CDR3, as DNA: TGTGCCAGCAGTTTCAACCGGGACACCAATCAGCCCCAGCATTTT. The encoded protein is CASSFNRDTNQPQHF. This rearrangement joins TRBV27 to TRBJ1-5; a weak D match, TRBD1 (6 bases). Germline V gene data show CDR1 as MNHEY and CDR2 as SMNVEV (reference sequence). Trimming took off 3 bases at V and 3 bases at J, with 12 bases between the two ends. The CDR3 runs to 15 residues.

The chain couples TRBV10-2 to TRBJ1-1, with 9 nucleotides matching TRBD1. With 9 bases clipped from V and 4 bases from J, the junction kept 9 bases outside the gene matches. Germline V gives CDR1 WSHSY, CDR2 SAAADI. The CDR3 contains 14 residues. CDR3 nucleotide sequence: TGCGCCAGTAGAGGGGACAGGGCGGGCACTGAAGCTTTCTTT. It yields the protein CASRGDRAGTEAFF.

The chain recombines TRBV12-3 or TRBV12-4 with TRBJ1-1; tentatively, D is TRBD1 (5 bases). The CDR3 covers 12 residues. V lost 1 base, J lost 7 bases, and 7 bases lay in between. CDR3 in amino acids: CASSLGGSEAFF. CDR3 nucleotide sequence: TGTGCCAGCAGTTTAGGGGGCAGTGAAGCTTTCTTT.

This chain links TRBV5-1 with TRBJ1-4, with D perhaps matching TRBD1 (6 bases). The CDR3 contains 15 residues. V was clipped by 5 bases and J by 14 bases, with 25 bases between them. Germline lookup yields CDR1 SGHRS and CDR2 YFSETQ. The CDR3 spells CASRPESGTSPNLFF. CDR3 sequence (DNA): TGCGCCAGCAGACCCGAATCCGGGACATCGCCTAACCTGTTTTTT.

This sequence joins TRBV18 and TRBJ1-1; 8 bases are shared with TRBD1. This CDR3 has 15 amino acids. The V gene end was trimmed by 2 bases and the J gene end by 1 base; junction bases not matched to a gene: 3. Germline loops: CDR1 KGHSH, CDR2 LQKENI. This chain's CDR3 is CASSPTGTGNTEAFF. The CDR3 nucleotides are TGTGCCAGCTCACCAACTGGGACAGGGAACACTGAAGCTTTCTTT. The whole variable domain, filled in from reference TRBV18 and TRBJ1-1, reads NAGVMQNPRHLVRRRGQEARLRCSPMKGHSHVYWYRQLPEEGLKFMVYLQKENIIDESGMPKERFSAEFPKEGPSILRIQQVVRGDSAAYFCASSPTGTGNTEAFFGQGTRLTVV.

In DNA, the CDR3 is TGTGCCAGCAGCAGAAAACAGGGTGACACTGAAGCTTTCTTT. Residues: CASSRKQGDTEAFF. The chain has TRBV9 and TRBJ1-1, with a weak D call TRBD1 (6 bases). The germline V gene has CDR1 SGDLS and CDR2 YYNGEE. The CDR3 covers 14 residues. Between the trimmed V and J ends, which lost 4 bases and 3 bases, there was a span of 13 bases.

In this sample, this clone turned up once. This chain connects TRBV7-9 to TRBJ1-4, with a possible D match to TRBD1 (6 bases). The CDR3 sequence is 15 residues long. Germline values: CDR1 SEHNR, CDR2 FQNEAQ (reference sequence). V was cut by 2 bases and J by 7 bases, with 14 bases left in between. CDR3 region: CASSLRTGKTEKLFF. For the CDR3, the DNA is TGTGCCAGCAGCTTACGTACAGGGAAAACTGAAAAACTGTTTTTT.

V is TRBV4-2 and J is TRBJ1-2, with TRBD1 matching over 7 bases. This CDR3 spans 15 amino acids. Germline-derived CDR1 and CDR2 are LGHNA and YNFKEQ. J gave up 8 bases and V 1 base, and 10 bases lay outside the gene matches. This CDR3 is CASSQVTDRLKGYTF. The CDR3 DNA follows: TGTGCCAGCAGCCAAGTGACGGACAGGCTTAAAGGCTACACCTTC.

The chain joins TRBV5-1 to TRBJ2-1, with D possibly being TRBD1 (5 bases). The CDR3 has 13 amino acids. Trimming took 3 bases from V and 9 from J, leaving 13 bases between them. Germline lookup yields CDR1 SGHRS and CDR2 YFSETQ. In DNA, the CDR3 is TGCGCCAGCAGCTACCTACAGGATCTTGAGCAGTTCTTC. Protein product: CASSYLQDLEQFF.

The chain is built from TRBV9 and TRBJ1-4, with unresolved D. Germline V gene data show CDR1 as SGDLS and CDR2 as YYNGEE. Trimming took off 2 bases at V and 8 bases at J, with 16 bases between the two ends. The CDR3 length is 15 residues. CDR3 sequence: CASSVRPGGVEKLFF. Here the CDR3 DNA reads TGTGCCAGCAGCGTCCGCCCAGGAGGAGTAGAAAAACTGTTTTTT.